The sequence of this TCR beta chain was determined in a study of blood T cells in healthy people across ages. Whole-study findings and limits: Comparison with aged donors showed that long-lived donors had more naive CD4+ cells and higher diversity.

As concerns this clonotype: Its matching antigen is unknown.

The V and J ends lost 1 base and 12 bases, in that order; junction bases with no gene match: 17. The CDR3 spans 18 residues. From germline, CDR1 is MDHEN and CDR2 SYDVKM. The second PCR ran roughly 6 to 11 cycles with a sample-barcoded 5' primer and J-beta primers. TCRdb independently ran MiXCR on the 5' RACE reads; one entry per CDR3 protein. Among around 780,000 distinct CDR3 sequences listed, 56% were seen once. The receptor's source is a man aged 35 to 55 in good health. Sequenced material: blood. This chain connects TRBV28 to TRBJ2-1; 11 bases are a match to TRBD2. DNA for the CDR3: TGTGCCAGCAGTTTATCTCCCCCTGCTAGCGGGGGGTCTTGGGTGCAGTTCTTC. Translated, it gives CASSLSPPASGGSWVQFF.